Listed below are T cell receptor beta chains from one sample, sequenced in a study of vaccination and CD4 T cells after COVID-19. Their recognized antigens are unknown. MiXCR was run by TCRdb on the PCR reads, yielding one entry per CDR3 protein. The sample has roughly 5,400 distinct CDR3 sequences; 55% to 65% are singletons. Sequenced material: CD4+ T cells from blood, cultured in vitro. The receptors were gathered from a human donor who had recovered from COVID-19. Both conserved end residues are part of each CDR3. The D gene is left open where the match is weak. Only some rows state a clone size, as once, few, many or a class for expanded clones.

v_call: TRBV7-9
j_call: TRBJ1-5
d_call: NA
clone_size: NA
cdr3_aa: CASSFAEGQPQHF
cdr3_nt: TGTGCCAGCAGCTTCGCGGAAGGTCAGCCCCAGCATTTT

v_call: TRBV20-1
j_call: TRBJ1-2
d_call: TRBD1
clone_size: NA
cdr3_aa: CSARGGTGGVGYTF
cdr3_nt: TGCAGTGCTAGAGGAGGGACAGGGGGCGTTGGCTACACCTTC

v_call: TRBV20-1
j_call: TRBJ1-2
d_call: NA
clone_size: NA
cdr3_aa: CSARDRGLRGYTF
cdr3_nt: TGCAGTGCTAGAGATCGGGGGTTGCGGGGCTACACCTTC

v_call: TRBV20-1
j_call: TRBJ1-5
d_call: NA
clone_size: NA
cdr3_aa: CSAGHSNQPQHF
cdr3_nt: TGCAGTGCTGGACATAGCAATCAGCCCCAGCATTTT

v_call: TRBV7-9
j_call: TRBJ1-2
d_call: TRBD1
clone_size: NA
cdr3_aa: CASSLGAGQAYGYTF
cdr3_nt: TGTGCCAGCAGCTTAGGGGCTGGACAGGCCTATGGCTACACCTTC

v_call: TRBV6-1
j_call: TRBJ1-2
d_call: NA
clone_size: NA
cdr3_aa: CASSKSQGYSGYTF
cdr3_nt: TGTGCCAGCTCAAAGTCCCAGGGGTACTCTGGCTACACCTTC

v_call: TRBV20-1
j_call: TRBJ1-1
d_call: NA
clone_size: NA
cdr3_aa: CSARSPGTTEAFF
cdr3_nt: TGCAGTGCTAGGTCCCCAGGGACCACTGAAGCTTTCTTT

v_call: TRBV7-3
j_call: TRBJ1-1
d_call: NA
clone_size: NA
cdr3_aa: CASSLSLGQNTEAFF
cdr3_nt: TGTGCCAGCAGCTTAAGTCTGGGCCAGAACACTGAAGCTTTCTTT

v_call: TRBV6-5
j_call: TRBJ1-5
d_call: TRBD1
clone_size: NA
cdr3_aa: CASSWARTGNQPQHF
cdr3_nt: TGTGCCAGCAGTTGGGCCCGGACAGGGAATCAGCCCCAGCATTTT

v_call: TRBV20-1
j_call: TRBJ2-5
d_call: TRBD2
clone_size: NA
cdr3_aa: CSERGAEETQYF
cdr3_nt: TGCAGTGAGCGGGGGGCGGAAGAGACCCAGTACTTC

v_call: TRBV10-1
j_call: TRBJ1-2
d_call: NA
clone_size: NA
cdr3_aa: CASSGNRYYGYTF
cdr3_nt: TGCGCCAGCTCAGGGAACCGCTACTATGGCTACACCTTC

v_call: TRBV10-3
j_call: TRBJ1-5
d_call: NA
clone_size: NA
cdr3_aa: CAISPGGANQPQHF
cdr3_nt: TGTGCCATCAGCCCTGGGGGGGCAAATCAGCCCCAGCATTTT

v_call: TRBV6-1
j_call: TRBJ2-5
d_call: NA
clone_size: few
cdr3_aa: CASAVSGRETQYF
cdr3_nt: TGTGCCAGCGCGGTATCGGGCAGAGAGACCCAGTACTTC

v_call: TRBV7-2
j_call: TRBJ2-7
d_call: NA
clone_size: NA
cdr3_aa: CASSLGRTYEQYF
cdr3_nt: TGTGCCAGCAGCTTAGGAAGGACCTACGAGCAGTACTTC

v_call: TRBV7-2
j_call: TRBJ2-5
d_call: TRBD2
clone_size: NA
cdr3_aa: CASSLSSGGGGTQYF
cdr3_nt: TGTGCCAGCAGCTTATCTAGCGGGGGGGGCGGGACCCAGTACTTC

v_call: TRBV7-8
j_call: TRBJ1-5
d_call: NA
clone_size: NA
cdr3_aa: CASTPQWTNNQPQHF
cdr3_nt: TGTGCCAGCACCCCCCAGTGGACAAACAATCAGCCCCAGCATTTT

v_call: TRBV28
j_call: TRBJ1-5
d_call: TRBD1
clone_size: NA
cdr3_aa: CASTGDRFSNQPQHF
cdr3_nt: TGTGCCAGCACCGGGGACAGGTTTAGCAATCAGCCCCAGCATTTT

v_call: TRBV20-1
j_call: TRBJ1-5
d_call: TRBD1
clone_size: NA
cdr3_aa: CSARTGGHQPQHF
cdr3_nt: TGCAGTGCTCGGACAGGGGGACATCAGCCCCAGCATTTT

v_call: TRBV7-3
j_call: TRBJ1-1
d_call: NA
clone_size: NA
cdr3_aa: CASSSEWGTAEAFF
cdr3_nt: TGTGCCAGCAGCTCAGAATGGGGGACCGCTGAAGCTTTCTTT

v_call: TRBV20-1
j_call: TRBJ1-6
d_call: NA
clone_size: NA
cdr3_aa: CSATESFYNSPLHF
cdr3_nt: TGCAGTGCTACTGAGAGCTTCTATAATTCACCCCTCCACTTT

v_call: TRBV20-1
j_call: TRBJ1-2
d_call: TRBD1
clone_size: NA
cdr3_aa: CSATPGQGSNYGYTF
cdr3_nt: TGCAGTGCTACTCCAGGACAGGGAAGTAACTATGGCTACACCTTC

v_call: TRBV7-9
j_call: TRBJ2-7
d_call: NA
clone_size: NA
cdr3_aa: CASNPSGESYEQYF
cdr3_nt: TGTGCCAGTAACCCCTCGGGGGAATCCTACGAGCAGTACTTC

v_call: TRBV15
j_call: TRBJ1-2
d_call: NA
clone_size: medium-sized
cdr3_aa: CATSRGGYGYTF
cdr3_nt: TGTGCCACCAGCAGAGGAGGCTATGGCTACACCTTC

v_call: TRBV6-1
j_call: TRBJ1-2
d_call: NA
clone_size: NA
cdr3_aa: CATPGTEVGTYGYTF
cdr3_nt: TGTGCCACCCCCGGGACTGAAGTTGGTACCTATGGCTACACCTTC

v_call: TRBV6-1
j_call: TRBJ2-5
d_call: NA
clone_size: NA
cdr3_aa: CASRFIRQETQYF
cdr3_nt: TGTGCCAGCAGGTTCATCCGGCAAGAGACCCAGTACTTC

v_call: TRBV7-3
j_call: TRBJ2-5
d_call: NA
clone_size: NA
cdr3_aa: CASSLAGTVEQETQYF
cdr3_nt: TGTGCCAGCAGCTTGGCCGGGACGGTGGAGCAAGAGACCCAGTACTTC

v_call: TRBV20-1
j_call: TRBJ1-2
d_call: TRBD1
clone_size: NA
cdr3_aa: CSAQGTQGDRSYTF
cdr3_nt: TGCAGTGCTCAAGGAACTCAGGGGGACAGAAGCTACACCTTC

v_call: TRBV20-1
j_call: TRBJ1-1
d_call: NA
clone_size: NA
cdr3_aa: CSARGQLNTEAFF
cdr3_nt: TGCAGTGCTAGAGGACAGCTGAACACTGAAGCTTTCTTT

v_call: TRBV20-1
j_call: TRBJ1-6
d_call: NA
clone_size: NA
cdr3_aa: CSAPRAGVDSPLHF
cdr3_nt: TGCAGTGCCCCCAGGGCAGGGGTTGATTCACCCCTCCACTTT

v_call: TRBV28
j_call: TRBJ1-2
d_call: NA
clone_size: NA
cdr3_aa: CASYDRHNYGYTF
cdr3_nt: TGTGCCAGCTACGACAGGCATAACTATGGCTACACCTTC

v_call: TRBV20-1
j_call: TRBJ1-5
d_call: TRBD1
clone_size: NA
cdr3_aa: CSAGLDRVQHF
cdr3_nt: TGCAGTGCTGGTCTAGACAGGGTGCAGCATTTT

v_call: TRBV5-1
j_call: TRBJ1-2
d_call: NA
clone_size: NA
cdr3_aa: CASTLGQPRDGYTF
cdr3_nt: TGCGCCAGCACCTTAGGACAGCCCAGGGATGGCTACACCTTC

v_call: TRBV20-1
j_call: TRBJ1-5
d_call: NA
clone_size: few
cdr3_aa: CSLGRGYQPQHF
cdr3_nt: TGCAGCCTCGGGAGGGGTTATCAGCCCCAGCATTTT

v_call: TRBV20-1
j_call: TRBJ2-7
d_call: NA
clone_size: medium-sized
cdr3_aa: CSARQELGEQYF
cdr3_nt: TGCAGTGCGAGACAGGAATTGGGCGAGCAGTACTTC

v_call: TRBV6-5
j_call: TRBJ2-1
d_call: TRBD1
clone_size: few
cdr3_aa: CASSWVTGGKDEQFF
cdr3_nt: TGTGCCAGCAGTTGGGTGACAGGGGGCAAAGATGAGCAGTTCTTC

v_call: TRBV20-1
j_call: TRBJ1-5
d_call: NA
clone_size: NA
cdr3_aa: CSARYRTSQPQHF
cdr3_nt: TGCAGTGCTAGATACAGGACGAGTCAGCCCCAGCATTTT

v_call: TRBV6-4
j_call: TRBJ1-6
d_call: NA
clone_size: NA
cdr3_aa: CASSDSNRLGPLHF
cdr3_nt: TGTGCCAGCAGTGACTCGAATCGTCTTGGGCCCCTCCACTTT

v_call: TRBV6-1
j_call: TRBJ2-5
d_call: NA
clone_size: NA
cdr3_aa: CASSTQGRETQYF
cdr3_nt: TGTGCCAGCAGTACCCAGGGGCGGGAGACCCAGTACTTC

v_call: TRBV7-3
j_call: TRBJ1-2
d_call: NA
clone_size: once
cdr3_aa: CASSLLTGVKDGYTF
cdr3_nt: TGTGCCAGCAGCCTCCTGACAGGTGTGAAGGACGGCTACACCTTC

v_call: TRBV7-2
j_call: TRBJ1-2
d_call: TRBD1
clone_size: NA
cdr3_aa: CASSLEGQYYGYTF
cdr3_nt: TGTGCCAGCAGCTTAGAGGGACAGTACTATGGCTACACCTTC

v_call: TRBV29-1
j_call: TRBJ1-2
d_call: TRBD1
clone_size: NA
cdr3_aa: CSVGRGGARGYTF
cdr3_nt: TGCAGCGTTGGAAGAGGGGGCGCTAGGGGCTACACCTTC